The clone carrying this T cell receptor beta chain appeared a few times. These data originate in a study of early T cells in non-severe SARS-CoV-2 infection. TCRdb re-called the 5' RACE reads through MiXCR, storing one row per CDR3 protein. The repertoire holds more than 35,000 distinct CDR3 sequences, with 5.9% as singletons. Specimen: whole blood. The clonotype was recovered from an adult who was a healthcare worker with PCR-confirmed SARS-CoV-2 infection or an uninfected control (not recorded which).

CDR3 in DNA: TGTGCCAGACCCTTCGACTGGACCGATTTCAATGAGCAGTTCTTC. Translating gives CARPFDWTDFNEQFF. The chain joins TRBV5-4 to TRBJ2-1; D gene unclear. Trimming cost V 8 bases and J 6 bases, with 21 bases left between them. The germline V gene has CDR1 SGHNT and CDR2 YYREEE (reference sequence). CDR3 size: 15 residues.